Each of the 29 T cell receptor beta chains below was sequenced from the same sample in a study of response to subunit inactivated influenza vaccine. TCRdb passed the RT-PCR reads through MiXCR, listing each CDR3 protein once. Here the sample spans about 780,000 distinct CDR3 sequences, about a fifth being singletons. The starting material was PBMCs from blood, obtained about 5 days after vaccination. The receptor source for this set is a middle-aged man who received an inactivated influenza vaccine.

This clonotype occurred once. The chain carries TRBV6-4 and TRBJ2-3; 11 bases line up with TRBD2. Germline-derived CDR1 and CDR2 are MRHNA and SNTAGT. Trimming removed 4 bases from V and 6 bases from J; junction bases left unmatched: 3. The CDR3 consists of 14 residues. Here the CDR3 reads CASSALAGADTQYF. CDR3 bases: TGTGCCAGCAGTGCACTAGCGGGGGCCGATACGCAGTATTTT.

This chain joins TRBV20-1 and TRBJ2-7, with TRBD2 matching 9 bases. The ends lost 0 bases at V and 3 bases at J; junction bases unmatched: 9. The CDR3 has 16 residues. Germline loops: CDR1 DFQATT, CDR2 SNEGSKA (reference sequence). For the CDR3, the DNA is TGCAGTGCTAGAGATAATCGCCTAGCGGGGTACTACGAGCAGTACTTC. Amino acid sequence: CSARDNRLAGYYEQYF.

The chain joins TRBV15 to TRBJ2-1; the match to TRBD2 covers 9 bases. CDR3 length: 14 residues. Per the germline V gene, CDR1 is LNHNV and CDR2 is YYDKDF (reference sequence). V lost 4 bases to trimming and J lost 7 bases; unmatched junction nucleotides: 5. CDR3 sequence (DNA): TGTGCCACCAGCACCGGACTAGCGTGGAATGAGCAGTTCTTC. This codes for CATSTGLAWNEQFF.

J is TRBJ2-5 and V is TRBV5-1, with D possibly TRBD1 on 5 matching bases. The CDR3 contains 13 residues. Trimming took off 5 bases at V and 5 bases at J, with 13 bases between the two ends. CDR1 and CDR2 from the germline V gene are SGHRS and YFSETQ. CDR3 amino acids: CASSSGMMETQYF. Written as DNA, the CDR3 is TGCGCCAGCAGTTCAGGGATGATGGAGACCCAGTACTTC.

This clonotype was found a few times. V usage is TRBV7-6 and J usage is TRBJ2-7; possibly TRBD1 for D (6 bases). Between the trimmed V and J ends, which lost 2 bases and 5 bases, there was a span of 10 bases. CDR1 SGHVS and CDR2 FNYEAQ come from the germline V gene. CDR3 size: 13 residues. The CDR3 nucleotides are TGTGCCAGCAGCTTAATACAGGGTGACGAGCAGTACTTC. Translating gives CASSLIQGDEQYF.

The CDR3: CSARGGVSGLDTQYF. CDR3 coding DNA: TGCAGTGCTAGAGGAGGGGTTAGTGGCTTAGATACGCAGTATTTT. The chain employs TRBV20-1 and TRBJ2-3, with D perhaps matching TRBD1 or TRBD2 (5 bases each). Trimming removed 1 base at V and 5 bases at J, with 16 bases between. Germline CDR1 is DFQATT and CDR2 is SNEGSKA (reference sequence). The CDR3 extends over 15 amino acids.

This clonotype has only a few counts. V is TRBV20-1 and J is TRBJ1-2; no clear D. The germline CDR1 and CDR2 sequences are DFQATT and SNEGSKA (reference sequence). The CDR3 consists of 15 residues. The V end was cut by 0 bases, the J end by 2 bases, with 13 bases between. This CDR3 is CSARDYVKGNYGYTF. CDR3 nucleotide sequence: TGCAGTGCTAGAGATTATGTTAAGGGAAACTATGGCTACACCTTC.

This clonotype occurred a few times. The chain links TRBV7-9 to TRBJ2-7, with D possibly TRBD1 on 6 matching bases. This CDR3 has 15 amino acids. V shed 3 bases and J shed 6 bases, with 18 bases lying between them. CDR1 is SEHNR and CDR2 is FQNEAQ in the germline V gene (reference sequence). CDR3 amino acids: CASSFITGTPGEQYF. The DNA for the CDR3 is TGTGCCAGCAGCTTCATCACCGGGACACCCGGCGAGCAGTACTTC.

CDR3 sequence reads: CSVAVSSYEQYF. DNA for the CDR3: TGCAGCGTTGCAGTAAGCTCCTACGAGCAGTACTTC. This sequence joins TRBV29-1 and TRBJ2-7; no definite D call. Trimming removed 4 bases from V and 0 bases from J, with 7 bases in between. The CDR3 length is 12 residues. Germline CDR1 is SQVTM and CDR2 is ANQGSEA.

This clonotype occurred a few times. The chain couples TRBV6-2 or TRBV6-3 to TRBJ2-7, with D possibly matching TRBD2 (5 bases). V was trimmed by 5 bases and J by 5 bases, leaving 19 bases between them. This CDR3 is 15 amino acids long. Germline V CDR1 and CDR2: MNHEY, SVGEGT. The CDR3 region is CASSLDGLLANEQYF. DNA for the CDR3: TGTGCCAGCAGTCTGGATGGACTTCTGGCTAACGAGCAGTACTTC.

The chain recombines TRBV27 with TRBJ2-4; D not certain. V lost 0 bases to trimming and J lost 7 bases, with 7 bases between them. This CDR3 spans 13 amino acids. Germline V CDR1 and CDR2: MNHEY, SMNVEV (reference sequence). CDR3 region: CASSLSSLNIQYF. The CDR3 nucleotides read TGTGCCAGCAGTTTATCTAGTCTTAACATTCAGTACTTC.

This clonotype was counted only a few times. The CDR3 sequence: CASSKGQRNEQFF. In nucleotides, the CDR3 is TGCGCCAGCAGCAAGGGACAGCGCAATGAGCAGTTCTTC. The J gene is TRBJ2-1, the V gene TRBV5-1; 7 bases align to TRBD1. V was clipped by 4 bases and J by 6 bases; unmatched bases: 4. Germline V gene sequence: CDR1 SGHRS, CDR2 YFSETQ. The CDR3 loop spans 13 amino acids.

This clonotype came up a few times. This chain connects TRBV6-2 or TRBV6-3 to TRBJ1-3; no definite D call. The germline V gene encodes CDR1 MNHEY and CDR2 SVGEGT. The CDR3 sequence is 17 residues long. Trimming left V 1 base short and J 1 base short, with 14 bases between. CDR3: CASSYLTGRTSGNTIYF. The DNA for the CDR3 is TGTGCCAGCAGTTACTTGACGGGAAGAACTTCTGGAAACACCATATATTTT.

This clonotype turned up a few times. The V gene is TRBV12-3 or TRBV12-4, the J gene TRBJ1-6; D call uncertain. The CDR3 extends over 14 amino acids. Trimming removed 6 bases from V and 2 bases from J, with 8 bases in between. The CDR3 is CASRTGPYNSPLHF. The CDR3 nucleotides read TGTGCCAGCAGAACTGGACCCTATAATTCACCCCTCCACTTT.

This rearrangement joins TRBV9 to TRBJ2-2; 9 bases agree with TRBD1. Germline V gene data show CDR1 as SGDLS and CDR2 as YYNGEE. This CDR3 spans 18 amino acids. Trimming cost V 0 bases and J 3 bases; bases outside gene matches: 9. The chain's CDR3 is CASSVVPLGQGHTGELFF. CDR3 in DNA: TGTGCCAGCAGCGTAGTGCCCCTGGGACAGGGCCACACCGGGGAGCTGTTTTTT.

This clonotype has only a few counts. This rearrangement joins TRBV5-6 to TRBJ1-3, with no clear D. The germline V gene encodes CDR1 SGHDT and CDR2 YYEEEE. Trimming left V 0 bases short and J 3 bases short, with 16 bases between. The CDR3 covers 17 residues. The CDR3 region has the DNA TGTGCCAGCAGCTTGGCTGCCCGACAATCCCTTGGAAACACCATATATTTT. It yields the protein CASSLAARQSLGNTIYF.

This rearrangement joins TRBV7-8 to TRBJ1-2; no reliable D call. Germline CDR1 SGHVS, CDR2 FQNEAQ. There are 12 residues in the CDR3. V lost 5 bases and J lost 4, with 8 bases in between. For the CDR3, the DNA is TGTGCCAGCAGCCCTAGTAGCTATGGCTACACCTTC. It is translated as CASSPSSYGYTF.

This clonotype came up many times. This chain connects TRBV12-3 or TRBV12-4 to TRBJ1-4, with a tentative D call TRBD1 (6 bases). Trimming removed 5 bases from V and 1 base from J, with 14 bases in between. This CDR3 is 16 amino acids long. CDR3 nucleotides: TGTGCCAGCAGTCCAAGAGAGACAGGAACTAATGAAAAACTGTTTTTT. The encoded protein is CASSPRETGTNEKLFF.

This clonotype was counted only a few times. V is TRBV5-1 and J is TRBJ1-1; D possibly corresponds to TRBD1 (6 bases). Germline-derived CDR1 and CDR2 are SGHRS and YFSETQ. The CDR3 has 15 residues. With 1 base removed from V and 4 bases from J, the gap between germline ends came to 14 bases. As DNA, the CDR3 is TGCGCCAGCAGCTTGCTAGGACAGCTACCCACTGAAGCTTTCTTT. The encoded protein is CASSLLGQLPTEAFF.

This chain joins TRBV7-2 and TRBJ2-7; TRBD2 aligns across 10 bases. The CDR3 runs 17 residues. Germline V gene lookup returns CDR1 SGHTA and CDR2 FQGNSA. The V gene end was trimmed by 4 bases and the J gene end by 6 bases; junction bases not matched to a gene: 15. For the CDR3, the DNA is TGTGCCAGCAGCTCCCCCGAACTAGCGGGACTGCTTTTCGAGCAGTACTTC. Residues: CASSSPELAGLLFEQYF.

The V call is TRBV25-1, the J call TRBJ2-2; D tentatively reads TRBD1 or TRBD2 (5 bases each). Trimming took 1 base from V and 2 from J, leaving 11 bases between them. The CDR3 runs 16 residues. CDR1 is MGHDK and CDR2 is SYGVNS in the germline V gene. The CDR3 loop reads CASSELAGRNTGELFF. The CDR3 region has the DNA TGTGCCAGCAGTGAATTGGCAGGGAGAAACACCGGGGAGCTGTTTTTT.

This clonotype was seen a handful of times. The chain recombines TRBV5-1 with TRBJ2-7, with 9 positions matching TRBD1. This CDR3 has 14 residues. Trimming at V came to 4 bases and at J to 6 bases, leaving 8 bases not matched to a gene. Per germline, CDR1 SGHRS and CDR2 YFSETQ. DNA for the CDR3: TGCGCCAGCAGCCCCGAGGGACAGGGCGGCGAGCAGTACTTC. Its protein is CASSPEGQGGEQYF. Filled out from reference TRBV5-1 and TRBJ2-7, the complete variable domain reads KAGVTQTPRYLIKTRGQQVTLSCSPISGHRSVSWYQQTPGQGLQFLFEYFSETQRNKGNFPGRFSGRQFSNSRSEMNVSTLELGDSALYLCASSPEGQGGEQYFGPGTRLTVT.

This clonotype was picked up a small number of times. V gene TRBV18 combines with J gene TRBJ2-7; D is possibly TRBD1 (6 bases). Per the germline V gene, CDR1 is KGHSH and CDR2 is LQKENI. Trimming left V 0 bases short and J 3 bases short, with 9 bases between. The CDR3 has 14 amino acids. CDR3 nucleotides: TGTGCCAGCTCACCACCGGGCAGGGGCTACGAGCAGTACTTC. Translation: CASSPPGRGYEQYF.

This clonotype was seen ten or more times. CDR3 protein: CASRYYSYNSPLHF. DNA of the CDR3: TGTGCCAGCAGATATTACTCCTATAATTCACCCCTCCACTTT. The V call is TRBV27, the J call TRBJ1-6; no clear D gene. The length of the CDR3 is 14 residues. In germline, CDR1 is MNHEY, CDR2 SMNVEV (reference sequence). Trimming took off 6 bases at V and 0 bases at J, with 6 bases between the two ends.

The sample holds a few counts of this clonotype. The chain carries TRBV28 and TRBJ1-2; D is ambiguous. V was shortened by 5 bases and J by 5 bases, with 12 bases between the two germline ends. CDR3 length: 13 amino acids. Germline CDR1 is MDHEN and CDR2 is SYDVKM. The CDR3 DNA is TGTGCCAGCAGTCGACAAACAGATTATGGCTACACCTTC. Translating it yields CASSRQTDYGYTF.

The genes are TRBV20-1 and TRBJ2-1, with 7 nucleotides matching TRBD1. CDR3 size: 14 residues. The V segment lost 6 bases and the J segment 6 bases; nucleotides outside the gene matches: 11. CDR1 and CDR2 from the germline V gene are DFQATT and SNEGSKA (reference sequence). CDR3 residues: CSAGPDRVGNEQFF. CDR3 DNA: TGCAGTGCCGGGCCAGACAGGGTAGGCAATGAGCAGTTCTTC.

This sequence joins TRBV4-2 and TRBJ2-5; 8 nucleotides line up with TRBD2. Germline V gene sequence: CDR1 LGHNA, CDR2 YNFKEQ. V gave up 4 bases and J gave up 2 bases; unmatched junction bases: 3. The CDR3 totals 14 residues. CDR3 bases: TGTGCCAGCAGCCGAGCGGGGGTTCAAGAGACCCAGTACTTC. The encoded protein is CASSRAGVQETQYF.

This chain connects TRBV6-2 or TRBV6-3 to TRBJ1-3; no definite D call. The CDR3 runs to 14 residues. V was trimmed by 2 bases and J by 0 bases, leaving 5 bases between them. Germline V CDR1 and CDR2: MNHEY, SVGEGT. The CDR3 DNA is TGTGCCAGCAGTTACCCAGGCTCTGGAAACACCATATATTTT. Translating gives CASSYPGSGNTIYF.

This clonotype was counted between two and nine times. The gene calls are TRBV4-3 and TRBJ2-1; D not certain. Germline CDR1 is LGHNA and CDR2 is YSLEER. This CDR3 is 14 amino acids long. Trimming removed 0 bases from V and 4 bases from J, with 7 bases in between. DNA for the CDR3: TGCGCCAGCAGCCAAGATCCAGAGTACAATGAGCAGTTCTTC. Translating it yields CASSQDPEYNEQFF.